This T cell receptor beta chain came from a study of PD-1 blockade in classical Hodgkin lymphoma (TCRdb year 2020). As for the study more broadly: Nivolumab dosing was 3 mg/kg intravenously every 2 weeks, continuing until either disease progression or unacceptable toxicity. The study used CyTOF and TCR beta sequencing to define a peripheral blood immune signature of response to PD-1 blockade in classical Hodgkin lymphoma. Overall study outcomes, separate from this receptor: Patients starting nivolumab less than 1 year after ASCT had lower diversity and were excluded from later analyses to avoid confounding by immune reconstitution. Only a single clinical trial cohort was studied, and what caused the repertoire differences, possibly disease activity or prior therapy, remained undefined. Baseline TCR diversity was reported to be lower in newly diagnosed patients than in healthy donors, and even lower in relapsed/refractory patients. A significant rise by C4D1 was seen in CD4+ but not CD8+ TCR diversity (p=0.0027 vs p=0.16), with the rise being most apparent in complete responders (p=0.02). Among trial patients, those achieving complete response had baseline diversity similar to that of newly diagnosed patients, while diversity was significantly lower in partial responders and progressors.

With regard to this clone: No cognate antigen has been identified for it. Per-base quality was not reported, and no clone a single base away is much larger than it.

The CDR3, from cysteine to phenylalanine, totals 14 residues. Of the read, only the CDR3 DNA is kept; its 42 bases are in frame from base 1. As encoded in the germline V gene, CDR1 is LGHNA while CDR2 is YNFKEQ. V loses 5 bases, J loses 0 bases, and the germline ends lie 11 bases apart. Taken with the paper, the label for time point translates to: cycle 2 day 1 (C2D1) of nivolumab. Every trial patient had relapsed after autologous stem cell transplantation, and cohorts A, B and C differed in prior brentuximab vedotin exposure. A total of 56 patients with relapsed/refractory classical Hodgkin lymphoma made up the trial cohort, and each patient's best overall response was complete response, partial response or progressive disease. In the multi-cohort phase II CheckMate 205 trial, trial patients received single-agent nivolumab. Best overall response was determined by an independent review committee according to the 2007 International Working Group response criteria. Trial PBMCs were obtained immediately prior to nivolumab initiation (C1D1) and on therapy at cycle 2 day 1 and cycle 4 day 1. Peripheral blood was collected in 8 mL Vacutainer Cell Preparation Tubes, from which PBMCs were isolated by centrifugation and then cryopreserved.

The Qiagen DNeasy kit was used to extract genomic DNA from unsorted PBMCs and from the negatively selected CD4+ and CD8+ fractions. Amplification of TCR beta CDR3 regions was done by immunoSEQ multiplex PCR with primers that anneal to V and J segments. A synthetic immune receptor repertoire was used to minimize amplification bias, and remaining bias was computationally removed after sequencing. Per the authors' processing: Repertoire diversity was quantified as the Shannon entropy index using custom Python scripts. Unsorted, CD4+ and CD8+ repertoires were analyzed separately, except for combined analyses in which CD4+ and CD8+ sequences were merged in silico. Clonal expansion was defined as at least a 2-fold frequency increase after treatment relative to C1D1, with a pseudocount of 0.5 for undetected baseline clones. Singleton clones were defined as clones with 0 or 1 copy at C1D1, and non-singleton clones were defined as clones with 2 or more copies. By matching protein sequences in sorted samples from the same patient, clones expanded in unsorted samples were annotated as CD4+, CD8+ or unknown. Wilcoxon tests were applied to paired samples to test diversity changes from C1D1 to C4D1. Drawn from immuneACCESS, this table holds only the in-frame rearrangements with V and J called that TCRdb kept. Clones are partly lost; checked studies trace under half to an unresolved V gene and leave the rest unexplained. That table furnishes V, J and clone size, whereas the DNA furnished D and trimming. Present in this sample are over 85,000 clones, about four fifths of which were seen just once. Roughly 15% of the sample rests with the top ten.

Source: peripheral blood mononuclear cells (PBMCs), taken before the second cycle of nivolumab. The receptor chain draws on TRBV4-2 and TRBJ2-7, with the D segment identity uncertain. The receptor comes from a human donor with classical Hodgkin lymphoma. CDR3 sequence: CASSLVASSYEQYF. The base sequence is TGTGCCAGCAGCTTAGTTGCTAGCTCCTACGAGCAGTACTTC.